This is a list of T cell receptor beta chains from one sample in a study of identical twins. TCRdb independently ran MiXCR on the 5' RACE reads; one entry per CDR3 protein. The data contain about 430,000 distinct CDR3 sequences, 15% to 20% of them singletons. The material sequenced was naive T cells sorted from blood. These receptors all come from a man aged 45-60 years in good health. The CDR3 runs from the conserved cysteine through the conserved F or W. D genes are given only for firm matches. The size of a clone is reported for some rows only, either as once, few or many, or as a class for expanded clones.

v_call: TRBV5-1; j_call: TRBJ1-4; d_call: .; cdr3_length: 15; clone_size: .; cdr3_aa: CASSSTGSTNEKLFF; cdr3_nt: TGCGCCAGCAGCTCTACCGGGTCAACTAATGAAAAACTGTTTTTT
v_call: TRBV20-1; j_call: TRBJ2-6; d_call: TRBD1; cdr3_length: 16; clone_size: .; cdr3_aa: CSATDRGTSGANVLTF; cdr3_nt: TGCAGTGCAACGGACAGGGGCACCTCTGGGGCCAACGTCCTGACTTTC
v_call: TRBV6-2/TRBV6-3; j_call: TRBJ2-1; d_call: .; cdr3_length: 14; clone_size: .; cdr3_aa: CASSYQGSYNEQFF; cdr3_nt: TGTGCCAGCAGTTACCAGGGATCCTACAATGAGCAGTTCTTC
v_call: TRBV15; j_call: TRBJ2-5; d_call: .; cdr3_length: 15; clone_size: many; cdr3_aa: CATSRDRGWEETQYF; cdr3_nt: TGTGCCACCAGCAGAGATCGTGGCTGGGAGGAGACCCAGTACTTC
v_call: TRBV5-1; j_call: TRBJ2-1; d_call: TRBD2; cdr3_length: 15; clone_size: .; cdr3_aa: CASSVTSGRLNEQFF; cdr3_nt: TGCGCCAGCAGCGTGACTAGCGGGAGGCTCAATGAGCAGTTCTTC
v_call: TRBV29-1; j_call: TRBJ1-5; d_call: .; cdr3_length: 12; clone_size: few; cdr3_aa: CSVWGPNQPQHF; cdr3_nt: TGCAGCGTTTGGGGTCCGAATCAGCCCCAGCATTTT
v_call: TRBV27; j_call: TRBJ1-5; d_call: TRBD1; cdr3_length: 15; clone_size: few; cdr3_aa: CASGGGTGSNQPQHF; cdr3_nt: TGTGCCAGCGGCGGAGGGACAGGCAGCAATCAGCCCCAGCATTTT
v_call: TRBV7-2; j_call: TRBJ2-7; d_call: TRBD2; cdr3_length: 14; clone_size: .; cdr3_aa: CASSPGRDYYEQYF; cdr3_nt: TGTGCCAGCAGCCCAGGGCGGGACTACTACGAGCAGTACTTC
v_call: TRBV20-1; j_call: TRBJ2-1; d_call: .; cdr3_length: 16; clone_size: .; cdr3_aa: CSARDKGRGLFGEQFF; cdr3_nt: TGCAGTGCTAGAGATAAAGGCAGGGGCCTTTTTGGTGAGCAGTTCTTC
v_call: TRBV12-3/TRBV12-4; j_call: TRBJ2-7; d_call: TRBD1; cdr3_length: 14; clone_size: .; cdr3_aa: CASSLTGTEYEQYF; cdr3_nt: TGTGCCAGCAGTCTAACAGGGACAGAATACGAGCAGTACTTC
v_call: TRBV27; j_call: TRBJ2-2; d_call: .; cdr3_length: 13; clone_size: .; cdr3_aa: CASSRLSAGELFF; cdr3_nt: TGTGCCAGCAGCCGACTGAGTGCCGGGGAGCTGTTTTTT
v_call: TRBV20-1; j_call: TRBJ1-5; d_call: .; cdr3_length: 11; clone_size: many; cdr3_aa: CSARRGQPQHF; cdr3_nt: TGCAGTGCTAGGAGGGGTCAGCCCCAGCATTTT
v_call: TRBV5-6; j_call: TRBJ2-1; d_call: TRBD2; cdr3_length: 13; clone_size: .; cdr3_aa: CASSLGSGGEQFF; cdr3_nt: TGTGCCAGCAGCTTGGGGAGCGGGGGAGAGCAGTTCTTC
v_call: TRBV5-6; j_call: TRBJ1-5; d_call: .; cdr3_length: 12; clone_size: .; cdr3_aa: CASSLRRQPQHF; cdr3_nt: TGTGCCAGCAGCTTGAGGAGGCAGCCCCAGCATTTT
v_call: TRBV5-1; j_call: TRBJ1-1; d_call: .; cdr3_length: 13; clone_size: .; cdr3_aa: CASSSQGDTEAFF; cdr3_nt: TGCGCCAGCAGCTCACAGGGCGACACTGAAGCTTTCTTT
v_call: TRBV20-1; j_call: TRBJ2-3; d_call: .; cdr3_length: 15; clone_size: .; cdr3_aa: CSAQVGSGGAVTQYF; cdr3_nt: TGCAGTGCCCAGGTCGGGAGTGGGGGCGCGGTAACGCAGTATTTT
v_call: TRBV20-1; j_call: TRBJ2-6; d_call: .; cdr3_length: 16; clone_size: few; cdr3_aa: CSAREFGRTGANVLTF; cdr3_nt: TGCAGTGCTAGAGAGTTCGGAAGGACTGGGGCCAACGTCCTGACTTTC
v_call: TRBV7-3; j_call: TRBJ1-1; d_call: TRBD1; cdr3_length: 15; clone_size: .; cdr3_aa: CASSPTGVVDTEAFF; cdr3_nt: TGTGCCAGCAGCCCAACAGGGGTGGTAGACACTGAAGCTTTCTTT
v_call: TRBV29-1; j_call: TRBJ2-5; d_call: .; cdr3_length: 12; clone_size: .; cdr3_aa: CSVVPYQETQYF; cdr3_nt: TGCAGCGTCGTCCCGTACCAAGAGACCCAGTACTTC
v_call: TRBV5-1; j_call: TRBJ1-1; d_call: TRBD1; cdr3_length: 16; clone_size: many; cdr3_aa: CASSLAWTGANTEAFF; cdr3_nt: TGCGCCAGCAGCTTGGCTTGGACAGGAGCTAACACTGAAGCTTTCTTT
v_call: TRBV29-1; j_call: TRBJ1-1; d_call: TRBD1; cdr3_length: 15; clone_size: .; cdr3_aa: CSVVVTGGRNTEAFF; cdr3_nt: TGCAGCGTTGTAGTGACAGGGGGCCGTAACACTGAAGCTTTCTTT
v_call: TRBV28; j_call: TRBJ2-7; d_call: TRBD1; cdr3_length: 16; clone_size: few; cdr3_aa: CASSFVGQGTSYEQYF; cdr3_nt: TGTGCCAGCAGTTTTGTGGGACAGGGGACCTCCTACGAGCAGTACTTC
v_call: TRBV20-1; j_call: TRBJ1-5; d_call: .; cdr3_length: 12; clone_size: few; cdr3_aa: CSARIGGQPQHF; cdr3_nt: TGCAGTGCTAGGATCGGGGGCCAGCCCCAGCATTTT
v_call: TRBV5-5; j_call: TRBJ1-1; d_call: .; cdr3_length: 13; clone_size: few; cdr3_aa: CASSLYSNTEAFF; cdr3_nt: TGTGCCAGCAGCTTGTACTCCAACACTGAAGCTTTCTTT
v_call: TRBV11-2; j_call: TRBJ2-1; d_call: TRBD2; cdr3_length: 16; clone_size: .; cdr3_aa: CASSPGLAGLYNEQFF; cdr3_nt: TGTGCCAGCAGCCCAGGACTAGCGGGACTCTACAATGAGCAGTTCTTC
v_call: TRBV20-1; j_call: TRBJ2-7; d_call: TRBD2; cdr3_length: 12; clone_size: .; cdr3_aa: CSVKRGFYEQYF; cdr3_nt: TGCAGTGTTAAGCGGGGATTCTACGAGCAGTACTTC
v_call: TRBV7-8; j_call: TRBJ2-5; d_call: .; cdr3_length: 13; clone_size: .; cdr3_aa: CASSNTRDETQYF; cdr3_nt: TGTGCCAGCAGCAACACTAGAGATGAGACCCAGTACTTC
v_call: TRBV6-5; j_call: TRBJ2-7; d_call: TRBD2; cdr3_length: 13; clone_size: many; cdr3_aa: CASSYKRGYEQYF; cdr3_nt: TGTGCCAGCAGTTACAAGCGGGGGTACGAGCAGTACTTC
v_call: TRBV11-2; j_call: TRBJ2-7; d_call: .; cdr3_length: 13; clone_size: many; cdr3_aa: CASSLEPQAEQYF; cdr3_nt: TGTGCCAGCAGCTTAGAACCTCAGGCCGAGCAGTACTTC
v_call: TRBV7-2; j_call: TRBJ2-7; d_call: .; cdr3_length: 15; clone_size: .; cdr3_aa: CASRSHGQGSYEQYF; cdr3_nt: TGTGCCAGCAGGTCACACGGCCAGGGTTCCTACGAGCAGTACTTC
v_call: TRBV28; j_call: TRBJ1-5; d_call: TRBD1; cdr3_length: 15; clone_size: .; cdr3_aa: CASRRDRVNNQPQHF; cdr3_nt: TGTGCCAGCAGGAGGGACAGGGTCAACAATCAGCCCCAGCATTTT
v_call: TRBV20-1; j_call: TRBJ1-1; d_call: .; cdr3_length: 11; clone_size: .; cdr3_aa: CSASFYPEAFF; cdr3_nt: TGCAGTGCTAGTTTCTATCCTGAAGCTTTCTTT
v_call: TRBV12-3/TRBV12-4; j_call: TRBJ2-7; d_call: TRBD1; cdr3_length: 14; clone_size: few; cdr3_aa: CASSTGQGLNEQYF; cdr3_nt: TGTGCCAGCAGTACGGGACAGGGTCTTAACGAGCAGTACTTC
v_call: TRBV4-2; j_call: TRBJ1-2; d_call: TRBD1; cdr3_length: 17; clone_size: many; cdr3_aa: CASSQAAGTGFNYGYTF; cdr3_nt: TGTGCCAGCAGCCAAGCGGCCGGGACAGGTTTCAACTATGGCTACACCTTC
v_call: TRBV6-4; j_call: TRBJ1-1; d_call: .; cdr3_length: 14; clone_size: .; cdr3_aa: CASSEFLGNTEAFF; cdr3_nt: TGTGCCAGCAGTGAGTTTCTGGGAAACACTGAAGCTTTCTTT
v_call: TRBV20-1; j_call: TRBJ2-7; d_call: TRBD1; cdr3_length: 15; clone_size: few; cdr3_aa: CSASGDRGPSYEQYF; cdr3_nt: TGCAGTGCTAGTGGGGACAGGGGGCCCTCCTACGAGCAGTACTTC
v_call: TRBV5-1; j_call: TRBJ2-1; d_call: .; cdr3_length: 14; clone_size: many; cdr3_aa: CASRDVVSYNEQFF; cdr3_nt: TGCGCCAGCAGGGACGTCGTGTCCTACAATGAGCAGTTCTTC
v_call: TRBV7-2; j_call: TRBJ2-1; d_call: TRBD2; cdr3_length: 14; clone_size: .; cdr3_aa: CASSLSGILNEQFF; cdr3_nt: TGTGCCAGCAGCTTAAGCGGGATCCTCAATGAGCAGTTCTTC
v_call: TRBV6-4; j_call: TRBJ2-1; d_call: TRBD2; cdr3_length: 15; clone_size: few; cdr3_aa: CASSDSASGSREQFF; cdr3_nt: TGTGCCAGCAGTGACTCGGCTAGCGGGAGCCGGGAGCAGTTCTTC
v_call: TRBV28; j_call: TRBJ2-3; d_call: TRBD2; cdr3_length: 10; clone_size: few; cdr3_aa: CASAGGTQYF; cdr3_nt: TGTGCCAGCGCGGGGGGGACGCAGTATTTT
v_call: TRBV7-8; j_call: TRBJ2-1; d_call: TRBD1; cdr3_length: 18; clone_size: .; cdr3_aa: CASSQRDRGIDSYNEQFF; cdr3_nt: TGTGCCAGCAGCCAGAGGGACAGGGGAATCGACTCCTACAATGAGCAGTTCTTC
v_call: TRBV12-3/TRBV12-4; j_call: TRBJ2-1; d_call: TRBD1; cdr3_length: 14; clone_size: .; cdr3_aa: CASVPRTGANEQFF; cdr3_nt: TGTGCCAGCGTCCCCAGGACAGGGGCCAATGAGCAGTTCTTC
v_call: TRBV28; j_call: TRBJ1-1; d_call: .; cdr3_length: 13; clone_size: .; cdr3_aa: CASSSGGRTEAFF; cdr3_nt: TGTGCCAGCAGTTCGGGGGGAAGGACTGAAGCTTTCTTT
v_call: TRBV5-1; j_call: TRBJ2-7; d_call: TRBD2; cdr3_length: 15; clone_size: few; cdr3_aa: CASSVNRDYPREQYF; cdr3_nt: TGCGCCAGCAGCGTCAACCGGGACTACCCCCGCGAGCAGTACTTC